The 3 T cell receptor beta chains given below trace back to one sample, sequenced in a study of CD8 T cells in Susac syndrome. A quantity of about 0.45 to 1 ug RNA underwent reverse transcription using random hexamers. TCRdb used MiXCR to reprocess the immunoSEQ multiplex PCR reads, holding one entry per CDR3 protein. The sample lists some 150,000 distinct CDR3 sequences; about 95% were seen once. Sample: CD4+ T cells from PBMCs. The receptor source for this set is a human donor with Susac syndrome.

This chain joins TRBV20-1 and TRBJ2-3; 13 bases map to TRBD2. Germline V gene lookup returns CDR1 DFQATT and CDR2 SNEGSKA (reference sequence). The CDR3 length is 17 residues. Trimming removed 4 bases from V and 2 bases from J; junction bases left unmatched: 9. CDR3 sequence reads: CSATGTSGEVSTDTQYF. The DNA for the CDR3 is TGCAGTGCTACCGGGACTAGCGGGGAGGTTTCCACAGATACGCAGTATTTT.

This rearrangement joins TRBV29-1 to TRBJ1-2; tentatively, D is TRBD1 (5 bases). There are 12 residues in the CDR3. The germline V gene has CDR1 SQVTM and CDR2 ANQGSEA. Trimming left V 3 bases short and J 2 bases short, with 7 bases between. In nucleotides, the CDR3 is TGCAGCGTTGAGAACAGGAACTATGGCTACACCTTC. Translation gives CSVENRNYGYTF.

The V call is TRBV6-2 or TRBV6-3, the J call TRBJ1-5, with TRBD1 matching 8 bases. After removal of 6 bases from V and 5 bases from J, the junction contained 0 bases not matched to a gene. This CDR3 has 12 residues. CDR1 is MNHEY, CDR2 SVGEGT, per germline. CDR3 coding DNA: TGTGCCAGCAGGACAGGGGATCAGCCCCAGCATTTT. Its protein product is CASRTGDQPQHF.